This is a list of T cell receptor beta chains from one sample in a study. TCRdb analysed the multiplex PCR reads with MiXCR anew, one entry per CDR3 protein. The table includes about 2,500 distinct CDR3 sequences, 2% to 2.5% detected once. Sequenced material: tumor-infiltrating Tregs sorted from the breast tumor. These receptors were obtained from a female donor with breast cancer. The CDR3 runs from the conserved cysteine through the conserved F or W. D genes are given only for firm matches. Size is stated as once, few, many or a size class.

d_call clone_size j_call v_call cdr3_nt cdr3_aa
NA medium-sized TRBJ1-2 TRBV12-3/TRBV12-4 TGTGCCAGCAGCATGCACAGTTCTAACTATGGCTACACCTTC CASSMHSSNYGYTF
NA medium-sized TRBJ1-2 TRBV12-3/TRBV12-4 TGTGCCAGCAGCAGGAGTGGCTACACCTTC CASSRSGYTF
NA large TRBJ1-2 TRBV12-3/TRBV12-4 TGTGCCAGCAGTTCCAGTAACTATGGCTACACCTTC CASSSSNYGYTF
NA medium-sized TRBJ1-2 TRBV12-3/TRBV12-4 TGTGCCAGCAGTTCCGGACAAGGAGGTTATGGCTACACCTTC CASSSGQGGYGYTF
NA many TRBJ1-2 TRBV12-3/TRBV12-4 TGTGCCAGCAGTTTAGTGGGCCATGGCTACACCTTC CASSLVGHGYTF
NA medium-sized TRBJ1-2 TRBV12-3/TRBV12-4 TGTGCCAGCAGTCCTCAGGGGACCGCCTATGGCTACACCTTC CASSPQGTAYGYTF
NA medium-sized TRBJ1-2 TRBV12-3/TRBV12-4 TGTGCCAGCAGTCCCCGTGCACGACAGTACTATGGCTACACCTTC CASSPRARQYYGYTF
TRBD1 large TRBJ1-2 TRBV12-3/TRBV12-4 TGTGCCAGCAGACGGGACAGGACTAACTATGGCTACACCTTC CASRRDRTNYGYTF
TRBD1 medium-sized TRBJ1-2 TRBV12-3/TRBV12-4 TGTGCCAGCAGTTTCCCAGACAGGGGACGAGGCTACACCTTC CASSFPDRGRGYTF
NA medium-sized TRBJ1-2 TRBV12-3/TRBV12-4 TGTGCCAGCAGCTCGACAGAAGGCTCTGGCTACACCTTC CASSSTEGSGYTF
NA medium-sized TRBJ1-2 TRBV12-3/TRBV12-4 TGTGCCAGCAGTAGTGGACAAACCCTACCCTCCTATGGCTACACCTTC CASSSGQTLPSYGYTF
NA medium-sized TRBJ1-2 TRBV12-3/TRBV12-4 TGTGCCAGCAGTTTATTCGGCAGGTCTAACTATGGCTACACCTTC CASSLFGRSNYGYTF
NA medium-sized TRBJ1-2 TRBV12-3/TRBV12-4 TGTGCCAGCAGTTTCTTGTCTAACTATGGCTACACCTTC CASSFLSNYGYTF
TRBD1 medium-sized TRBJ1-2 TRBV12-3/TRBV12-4 TGTGCCAGCAGTACTACCGGGACAGCGGGCGGCTATGGCTACACCTTC CASSTTGTAGGYGYTF
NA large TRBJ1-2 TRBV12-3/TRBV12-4 TGTGCCAGCAGTTTGGCTCTCGGGACAAACTATGGCTACACCTTC CASSLALGTNYGYTF
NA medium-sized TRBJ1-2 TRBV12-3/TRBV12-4 TGTGCCAGCAGTTTGCGACAGGAGGATTACACCTTC CASSLRQEDYTF
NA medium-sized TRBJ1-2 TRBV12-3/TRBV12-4 TGTGCCAGCAGTTTCCCAGATTTCTATGGCTACACCTTC CASSFPDFYGYTF
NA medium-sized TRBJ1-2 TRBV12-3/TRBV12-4 TGTGCCAGCAGCCAACGGCGGGACATCCTTAACTATGGCTACACCTTC CASSQRRDILNYGYTF
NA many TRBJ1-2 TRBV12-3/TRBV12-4 TGTGCCAGCTGGGGAAGCGGGGTTGGATTTATATATGGCTACACCTTC CASWGSGVGFIYGYTF
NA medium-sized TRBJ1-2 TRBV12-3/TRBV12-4 TGTGCCAGCAGTTTAGGACAGGCGGCAGCTAACTATGGCTACACCTTC CASSLGQAAANYGYTF
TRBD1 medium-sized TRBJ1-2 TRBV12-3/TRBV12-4 TGTGCCAGCAGTTTACAACAGGGGTACTATGGCTACACCTTC CASSLQQGYYGYTF
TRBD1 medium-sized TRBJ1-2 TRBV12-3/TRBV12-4 TGTGCCAGCAGTCAGACAGGGAACTATGGCTACACCTTC CASSQTGNYGYTF
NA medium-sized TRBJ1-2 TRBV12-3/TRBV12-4 TGTGCCAGCAGATACGGACCGAACTATGGCTACACCTTC CASRYGPNYGYTF
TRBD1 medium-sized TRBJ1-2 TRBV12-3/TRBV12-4 TGTGCCAGCAGTCTTCGGACAGGGACGAACTATGGCTACACCTTC CASSLRTGTNYGYTF
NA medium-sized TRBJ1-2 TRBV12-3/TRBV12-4 TGTGCCAGCAGCGTAGTTATCGGAGGACAGACTAACTATGGCTACACCTTC CASSVVIGGQTNYGYTF
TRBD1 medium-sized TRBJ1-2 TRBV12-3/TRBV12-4 TGTGCCAGCAGTTTAGTTCCCGGGACAGACAGAAATGGCTACACCTTC CASSLVPGTDRNGYTF
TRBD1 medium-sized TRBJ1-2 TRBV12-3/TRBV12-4 TGTGCCAGCAGTTTTCTGACAGGGGACAACTATGGCTACACCTTC CASSFLTGDNYGYTF
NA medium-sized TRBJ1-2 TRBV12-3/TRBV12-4 TGTGCCAGCAGTGCCGGGACCCACTATGGCTACACCTTC CASSAGTHYGYTF
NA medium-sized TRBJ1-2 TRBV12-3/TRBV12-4 TGTGCCAGCAGTTTTGCGGGAAACTATGGCTACACCTTC CASSFAGNYGYTF
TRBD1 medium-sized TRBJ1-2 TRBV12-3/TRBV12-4 TGTGCCAGCAGTTTGGGGACAGAAGCTCCTTATGGCTACACCTTC CASSLGTEAPYGYTF
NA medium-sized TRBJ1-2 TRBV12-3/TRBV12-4 TGTGCCAGCAGTTTTGGTCTGGGGAGGTATGGCTACACCTTC CASSFGLGRYGYTF
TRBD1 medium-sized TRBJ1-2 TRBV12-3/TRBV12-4 TGTGCCAGCAGCCCGGGACAGGGGTTCTATGGCTACACCTTC CASSPGQGFYGYTF
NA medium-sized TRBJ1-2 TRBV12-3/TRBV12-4 TGTGCCAGCAGACCGACTTCGGCAAGCGGCTACACCTTC CASRPTSASGYTF
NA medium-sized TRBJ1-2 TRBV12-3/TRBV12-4 TGTGCCAGCAGCCTCGACAGTAACTATGGCTACACCTTC CASSLDSNYGYTF
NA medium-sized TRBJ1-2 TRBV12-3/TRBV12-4 TGTGCCAGCAGTCCAAGGAACTATGGCTACACCTTC CASSPRNYGYTF
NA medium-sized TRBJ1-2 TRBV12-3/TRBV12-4 TGTGCCAGCAGGGCCGACGAGACGGTTTATGGCTACACCTTC CASRADETVYGYTF
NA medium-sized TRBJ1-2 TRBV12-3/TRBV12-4 TGTGCCAGCAGTCCTGGACAGTACCTATACACCTTC CASSPGQYLYTF
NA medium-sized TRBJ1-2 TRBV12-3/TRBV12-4 TGTGCCAGCAGCTCAAATCGGCTGGATGGCTACACCTTC CASSSNRLDGYTF
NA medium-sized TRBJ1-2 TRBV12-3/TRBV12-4 TGTGCCAGCAGTTTTAGAGGCTATGGCTACACCTTC CASSFRGYGYTF
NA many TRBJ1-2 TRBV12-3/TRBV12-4 TGTGCCAGCAGTTTTACCGTGGGAAATGGCTACACCTTC CASSFTVGNGYTF
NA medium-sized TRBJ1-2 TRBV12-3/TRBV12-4 TGTGCCAGCAGTTCCCGGGCCATCTATGGCTACACCTTC CASSSRAIYGYTF